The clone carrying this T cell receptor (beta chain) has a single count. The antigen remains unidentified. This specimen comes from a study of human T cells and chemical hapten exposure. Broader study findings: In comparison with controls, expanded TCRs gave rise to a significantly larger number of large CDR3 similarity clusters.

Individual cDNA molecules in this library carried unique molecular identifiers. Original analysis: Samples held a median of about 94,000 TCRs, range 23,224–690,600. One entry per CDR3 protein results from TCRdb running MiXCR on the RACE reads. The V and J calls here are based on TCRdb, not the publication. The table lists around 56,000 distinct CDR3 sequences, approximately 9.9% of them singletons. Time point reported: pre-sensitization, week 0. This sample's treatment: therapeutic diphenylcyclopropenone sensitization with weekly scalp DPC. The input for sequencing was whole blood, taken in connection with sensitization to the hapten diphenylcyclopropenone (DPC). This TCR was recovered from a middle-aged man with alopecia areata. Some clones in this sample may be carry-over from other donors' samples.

The DNA of the CDR3 is TGTGCCAGCAGTTACGCAGTAGCGGCTAACACCGGGGAGCTGTTTTTT. It translates to CASSYAVAANTGELFF. The chain uses TRBV6-5 and TRBJ2-2; maybe TRBD2 (6 bases). There are 16 residues in the CDR3. Germline V lookup: CDR1 MNHEY, CDR2 SVGAGI. The V and J ends lost 2 bases and 2 bases respectively, with 12 bases between them.